The present T cell receptor beta chain was sequenced within a study of monozygotic twins with cystic fibrosis. Across the whole study: With about 15 PCR cycles, barcoded libraries came from roughly 2.9 micrograms of fragmented DNA.

Germline V gene lookup returns CDR1 SGDLS and CDR2 YYNGEE. The V and J ends lost 3 bases and 7 bases respectively, with 15 bases between them. The CDR3 runs to 14 residues. Using immunoSEQ multiplex PCR, the repertoire was profiled, and TCRdb retains in-frame clones only, with some absent. The table records thousands of clones, over 85% of them present only once. This clone was seen once. Its antigen remains unknown. General study results and limits: Co-twins had the most similar V usage for 13 of 16 pairs, J for 8. Monozygotic CF twin pairs shared significantly more nucleotide-identical clonotypes than unrelated CF individuals did. The repertoire was suggested to be naive-dominated, clonality median around 0.0095.

The source of this sequence is a boy younger than 10 with cystic fibrosis. The rearrangement uses TRBV9 and TRBJ2-3; no firm D call. Sequences were obtained from blood. The chain's CDR3 is CASSDSSELNTQYF. The CDR3 coding sequence is TGTGCCAGCAGCGATTCCTCAGAGCTGAATACGCAGTATTTT.